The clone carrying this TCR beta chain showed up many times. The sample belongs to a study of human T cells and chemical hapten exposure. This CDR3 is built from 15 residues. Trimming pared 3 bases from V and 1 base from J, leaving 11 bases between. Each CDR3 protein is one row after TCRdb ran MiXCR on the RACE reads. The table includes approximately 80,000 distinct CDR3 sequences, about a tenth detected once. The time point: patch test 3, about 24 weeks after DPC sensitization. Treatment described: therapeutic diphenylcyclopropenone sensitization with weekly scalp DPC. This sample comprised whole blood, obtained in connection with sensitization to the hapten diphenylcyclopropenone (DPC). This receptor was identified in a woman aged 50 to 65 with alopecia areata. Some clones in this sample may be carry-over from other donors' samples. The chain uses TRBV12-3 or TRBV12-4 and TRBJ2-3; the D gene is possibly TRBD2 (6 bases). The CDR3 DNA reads TGTGCCAGCAGTTTGCCTAGCGAGGGCACAGATACGCAGTATTTT. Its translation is CASSLPSEGTDTQYF.